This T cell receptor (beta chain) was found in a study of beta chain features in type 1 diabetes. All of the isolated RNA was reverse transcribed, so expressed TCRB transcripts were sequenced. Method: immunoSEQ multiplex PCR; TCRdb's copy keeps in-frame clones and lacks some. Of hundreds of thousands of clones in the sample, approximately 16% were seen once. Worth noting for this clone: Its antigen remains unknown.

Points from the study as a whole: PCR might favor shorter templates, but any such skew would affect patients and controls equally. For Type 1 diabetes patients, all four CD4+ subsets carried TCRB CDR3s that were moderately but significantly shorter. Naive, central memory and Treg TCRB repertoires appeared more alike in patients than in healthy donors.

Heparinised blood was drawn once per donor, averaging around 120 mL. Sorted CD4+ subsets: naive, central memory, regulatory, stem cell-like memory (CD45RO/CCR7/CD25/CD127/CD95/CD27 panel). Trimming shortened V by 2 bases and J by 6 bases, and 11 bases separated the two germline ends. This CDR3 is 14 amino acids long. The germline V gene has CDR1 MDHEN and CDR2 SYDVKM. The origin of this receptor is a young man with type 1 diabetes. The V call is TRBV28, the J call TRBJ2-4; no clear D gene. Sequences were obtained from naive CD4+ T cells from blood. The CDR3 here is CASSLPGVRNIQYF. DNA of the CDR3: TGTGCCAGCAGTTTACCGGGTGTGAGAAACATTCAGTACTTC. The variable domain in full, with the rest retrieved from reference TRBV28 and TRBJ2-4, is DVKVTQSSRYLVKRTGEKVFLECVQDMDHENMFWYRQDPGLGLRLIYFSYDVKMKEKGDIPEGYSVSREKKERFSLILESASTNQTSMYLCASSLPGVRNIQYFGAGTRLSVL.